This paragraph reports one T cell receptor (beta chain). Its antigen is unknown. The CDR3 loop spans 13 amino acids. Per germline, CDR1 SQVTM and CDR2 ANQGSEA. The V gene lost 7 bases and the J gene lost 1 base, with 13 bases spanning the gap. The repertoire was sequenced with immunoSEQ multiplex PCR; TCRdb's copy has only in-frame clones and lacks some. Altogether some 150,000 clones are present, around 93% being singletons, with the ten largest covering 1.5% to 2%. The data were obtained in a study of T cell responses to AZD1222 COVID-19 vaccine. As for the study in general: Combined were second doses at about 4 or about 12 weeks. Whole-study findings and limits: Clonal diversity was possibly underestimated, and the donors were mostly white British, with more females.

The receptor's source is an adult in good health. This specimen was peripheral blood, taken on day 0 of AZD1222 vaccination. The V and J genes are TRBV29-1 and TRBJ1-1, with D uncertain. CDR3 nucleotide sequence: TGCAGCGCTAAGGGATTCCCGAACACTGAAGCTTTCTTT. This sequence encodes CSAKGFPNTEAFF.